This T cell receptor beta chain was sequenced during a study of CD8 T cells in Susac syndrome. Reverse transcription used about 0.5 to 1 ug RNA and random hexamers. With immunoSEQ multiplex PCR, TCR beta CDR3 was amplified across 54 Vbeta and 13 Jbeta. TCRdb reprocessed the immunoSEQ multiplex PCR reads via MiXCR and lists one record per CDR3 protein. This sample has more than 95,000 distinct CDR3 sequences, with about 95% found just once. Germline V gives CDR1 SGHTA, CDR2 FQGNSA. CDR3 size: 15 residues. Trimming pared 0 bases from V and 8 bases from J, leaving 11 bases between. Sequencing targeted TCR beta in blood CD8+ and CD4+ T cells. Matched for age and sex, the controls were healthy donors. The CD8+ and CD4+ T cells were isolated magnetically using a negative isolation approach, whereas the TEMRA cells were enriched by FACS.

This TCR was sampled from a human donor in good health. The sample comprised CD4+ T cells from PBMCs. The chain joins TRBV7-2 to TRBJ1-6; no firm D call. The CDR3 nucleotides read TGTGCCAGCAGCTTAGCGAGTGGACTTTATTCACCCCTCCACTTT. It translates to CASSLASGLYSPLHF.